The T cell receptor beta chain described here comes from a study of CD4+ T cells in melanoma. Produced via immunoSEQ multiplex PCR; TCRdb's table is partial and in-frame only. There are roughly 15,000 clones in the sample; about 64% occur only once, and 18% lies in the top ten. This CDR3 contains 12 residues. The V end lost 2 bases, the J end lost 3 bases, and 6 bases lay between the germline ends. The sequencing input was cells from a culture (not recorded whether cultured in vitro). The chain carries TRBV5-3 and TRBJ2-7, with no clear D. TRBV5-3 is labeled an ORF, and its function is uncertain. The receptor comes from a human donor with melanoma. The CDR3 nucleotides read TGTGCCAGAAGCTTCGAAAGCTACGAGCAGTACTTC. Protein: CARSFESYEQYF.